This passage covers 25 T cell receptor beta chains from one sample sequenced in a study of cytomegalovirus exposure and HLA in healthy donors. PCR amplification relied on 60 Vbeta primers (plus 13 Jbeta primers). Measured with immunoSEQ multiplex PCR; TCRdb has only the in-frame clones, and not every one. The table lists a few hundred thousand clones, roughly 80% of them singletons, with approximately 2.8% in the top ten. Sequenced input: PBMCs. These receptor sequences come from a man aged 30-40 years in good health and CMV-seronegative.

The chain combines TRBV5-1 with TRBJ2-2, with 9 bases that match TRBD1. Looked up from germline, CDR1 is SGHRS and CDR2 is YFSETQ. With V trimmed by 2 bases and J by 3 bases, 2 bases remained unmatched. This CDR3 is 15 amino acids long. CDR3: CASSLQGAHTGELFF. CDR3 DNA sequence: TGCGCCAGCAGCTTACAGGGGGCGCACACCGGGGAGCTGTTTTTT.

Details on this clone: A read error may account for a junction end that differs from germline. The rearrangement joins TRBV5-1 to TRBJ1-2; 10 bases align to TRBD1. The germline V gene has CDR1 SGHRS and CDR2 YFSETQ. The CDR3 has 13 amino acids. The CDR3 is CASSLTGGDGYAF. CDR3 coding DNA: TGCGCCAGCAGTTTGACAGGGGGCGATGGCTACGCCTTC.

The gene calls are TRBV7-6 and TRBJ1-2, with D possibly matching TRBD1 (6 bases). The CDR3 has 13 amino acids. The germline CDR1 and CDR2 sequences are SGHVS and FNYEAQ. V was trimmed by 6 bases and J by 4 bases, leaving 12 bases between them. This CDR3 is CASSLDSGYGYTF. The CDR3 DNA sequence: TGTGCCAGCAGTTTGGACAGCGGCTATGGCTACACCTTC.

The chain joins TRBV28 to TRBJ2-4, with 12 bases that match TRBD2. This CDR3 spans 16 amino acids. Germline trimming cut 5 bases from V and 1 base from J; bases unmatched to any gene: 3. Looked up from germline, CDR1 is MDHEN and CDR2 is SYDVKM. The CDR3 here is CASSQGLAGAKNIQYF. The CDR3 DNA sequence: TGTGCCAGCAGTCAGGGACTAGCGGGTGCCAAAAACATTCAGTACTTC.

About this clone: One end of the junction is discordant with germline, which a read error may explain. V is TRBV6-1 and J is TRBJ2-1, with 14 bases fitting TRBD2. Germline values: CDR1 MNHNS, CDR2 SASEGT. There are 16 residues in the CDR3. This CDR3 reads CASSVRLAGGYTEQFF. The CDR3 nucleotides read TGTGCCAGCAGTGTCCGACTAGCGGGGGGGTACACTGAGCAGTTCTTC.

The sample holds a few counts of this clone. The J gene is TRBJ1-3, the V gene TRBV5-1, with a weak D call TRBD1 (6 bases). CDR1 is SGHRS, CDR2 YFSETQ, per germline. CDR3 length equals 15 residues. Trimming left V 4 bases short and J 4 bases short, with 15 bases between. The chain's CDR3 is CASSQSGQMGNTIYF. The CDR3 DNA sequence: TGCGCCAGCAGCCAATCGGGACAAATGGGAAACACCATATATTTT.

The chain employs TRBV25-1 and TRBJ1-2; the D gene is possibly TRBD1 (5 bases). Per germline, CDR1 MGHDK and CDR2 SYGVNS. The CDR3 consists of 13 residues. Trimming shortened V by 1 base and J by 7 bases, and 10 bases separated the two germline ends. This chain's CDR3 is CASSESGSSGYTF. The CDR3 region has the DNA TGTGCCAGCAGTGAATCAGGGTCTAGTGGCTACACCTTC.

This clone has a handful of counts. Mismatch with germline at one junction end may stem from a read error. The chain is built from TRBV7-7 and TRBJ2-3; D is perhaps TRBD2 (5 bases). The CDR3 is 15 residues long. Germline V gives CDR1 SSHAT, CDR2 FNYEAQ (reference sequence). The CDR3 coding sequence is TGTGCTAGCAGCTTAGCGTCTAGTCCCACAGATACGCAGTATTTT. Its translation is CASSLASSPTDTQYF.

The chain is built from TRBV9 and TRBJ1-1; D is unresolved. The CDR3 spans 13 residues. Between the trimmed V and J ends, which lost 4 bases and 1 base, there was a span of 8 bases. Germline CDR1 SGDLS, CDR2 YYNGEE. The CDR3 loop is CASSTDWNTEAFF. The CDR3 nucleotides read TGTGCCAGCAGCACGGACTGGAACACTGAAGCTTTCTTT.

J is TRBJ1-6 and V is TRBV5-1; the D is unclear. The germline V and J ends were trimmed by 0 bases and 11 bases, with 9 bases remaining between them. The CDR3 has 13 residues. Per germline, CDR1 SGHRS and CDR2 YFSETQ. The CDR3: CASSLAGNPPLHF. The CDR3 coding sequence is TGCGCCAGCAGCTTGGCCGGGAATCCACCCCTCCACTTT.

The chain has TRBV15 and TRBJ2-7; the match to TRBD1 covers 9 bases. Germline lookup yields CDR1 LNHNV and CDR2 YYDKDF (reference sequence). The CDR3 totals 14 residues. The ends lost 8 bases at V and 4 bases at J; junction bases unmatched: 9. DNA of the CDR3: TGTGCCACCGGTTCCCGGACAGGGGTATACGAGCAGTACTTC. Amino acids: CATGSRTGVYEQYF.

This clone has only a few counts. This chain joins TRBV4-1 and TRBJ2-5; 10 bases are shared with TRBD1. V gave up 10 bases and J gave up 4 bases; unmatched junction bases: 12. Germline-derived CDR1 and CDR2 are MGHRA and YSYEKL. The CDR3 runs to 15 residues. The CDR3 spells CAIKNDRGRGETQYF. The DNA of the CDR3 is TGCGCCATCAAAAACGACAGGGGGCGAGGAGAGACCCAGTACTTC.

The genes are TRBV28 and TRBJ2-5; 11 nucleotides match TRBD1. V lost 10 bases and J lost 0; bases outside the gene matches: 19. The CDR3 consists of 19 residues. CDR1 is MDHEN and CDR2 is SYDVKM in the germline V gene. The CDR3 protein is CAIPRGQGVMLSYQETQYF. CDR3 coding DNA: TGTGCCATCCCAAGGGGACAGGGGGTTATGCTTTCGTACCAAGAGACCCAGTACTTC.

V usage is TRBV4-1 and J usage is TRBJ2-1; D is perhaps TRBD2 (5 bases). The germline V gene has CDR1 MGHRA and CDR2 YSYEKL. The CDR3 is made up of 14 amino acids. Trimming pared 3 bases from V and 9 bases from J, leaving 15 bases between. CDR3 nucleotide sequence: TGCGCCAGCAGCCAGCCCACTAGGTGGGTTGAGCAGTTCTTC. It translates to CASSQPTRWVEQFF.

V and J are TRBV4-1 and TRBJ2-5; TRBD1 aligns across 8 bases. CDR1 MGHRA and CDR2 YSYEKL come from the germline V gene. This CDR3 is 14 amino acids long. With V trimmed by 2 bases and J by 3 bases, 2 bases remained unmatched. CDR3: CASSQPDREETQYF. In DNA form, the CDR3 reads TGCGCCAGCAGCCAACCGGACAGGGAAGAGACCCAGTACTTC.

This chain uses TRBV19 with TRBJ2-3; TRBD1 aligns across 8 bases. V shed 9 bases and J 5 bases; nucleotides not matched to a gene: 13. The germline gives CDR1 LNHDA, CDR2 SQIVND (reference sequence). The CDR3 contains 15 residues. The CDR3 spells CASRRGQGALDTQYF. Here the CDR3 DNA reads TGTGCCAGCCGAAGAGGGCAGGGGGCATTAGATACGCAGTATTTT.

V gene TRBV23-1 combines with J gene TRBJ2-7; 8 positions match TRBD1. TRBV23-1 is given ORF status, its function remaining uncertain. The V gene end was trimmed by 3 bases and the J gene end by 5 bases; junction bases not matched to a gene: 21. The CDR3 extends over 19 amino acids. In DNA, the CDR3 is TGCGCCAGCAGTCAGCAGGACAGGGAGCCGAAACAAGTTGTCCACGAGCAGTACTTC. Its protein is CASSQQDREPKQVVHEQYF.

The chain couples TRBV6-5 to TRBJ2-7; 8 bases map to TRBD1. CDR1 is MNHEY and CDR2 is SVGAGI in the germline V gene. J lost 4 bases, V lost 6 bases, and 11 bases had no gene match. There are 15 residues in the CDR3. CDR3 DNA sequence: TGTGCCAGCAGACCCCGGACAGGGAGGCCGTACGAGCAGTACTTC. Its protein is CASRPRTGRPYEQYF.

V is TRBV28 and J is TRBJ2-1, with TRBD1 as a possible D gene (7 bases). Germline values: CDR1 MDHEN, CDR2 SYDVKM. Trimming cost V 6 bases and J 5 bases, with 11 bases left between them. The CDR3 runs 13 residues. The DNA for the CDR3 is TGTGCCAGCAGATCCAGGGGGGACAATGAGCAGTTCTTC. The encoded protein is CASRSRGDNEQFF.

The J gene is TRBJ1-1, the V gene TRBV5-6, with D possibly TRBD1 on 5 matching bases. This CDR3 is built from 16 residues. The germline gives CDR1 SGHDT, CDR2 YYEEEE. V lost 1 base, J lost 1 base, and 14 bases lay in between. This CDR3 is CASSLSPGVGNTEAFF. In nucleotides, the CDR3 is TGTGCCAGCAGCTTGTCTCCGGGGGTAGGGAACACTGAAGCTTTCTTT.

The rearrangement joins TRBV11-2 to TRBJ2-7; TRBD1 is a possible D gene (6 bases). The CDR3 sequence is 14 residues long. Germline loops: CDR1 SGHAT, CDR2 FQNNGV. Trimming took 5 bases from V and 3 from J, leaving 14 bases between them. The CDR3 region has the DNA TGTGCCAGCAGCCAGGGACAAGGGAACTACGAGCAGTACTTC. The encoded protein is CASSQGQGNYEQYF.

V usage is TRBV19 and J usage is TRBJ1-2, with 7 bases matching TRBD1. V shed 6 bases and J 4 bases; nucleotides not matched to a gene: 8. The CDR3 contains 14 residues. Germline V gene lookup returns CDR1 LNHDA and CDR2 SQIVND (reference sequence). CDR3 DNA: TGTGCCAGTAGAAGACAGGGTTTCCCCTATGGCTACACCTTC. Residues: CASRRQGFPYGYTF. The full variable domain, rest sourced from reference TRBV19 and TRBJ1-2, is DGGITQSPKYLFRKEGQNVTLSCEQNLNHDAMYWYRQDPGQGLRLIYYSQIVNDFQKGDIAEGYSVSREKKESFPLTVTSAQKNPTAFYLCASRRQGFPYGYTFGSGTRLTVV.

This clone was recorded once. The gene calls are TRBV27 and TRBJ1-1; TRBD1 matches 8 bases. The CDR3 extends over 15 amino acids. The trim removed 8 bases at V and 3 bases at J, leaving 11 bases unmatched. Germline values: CDR1 MNHEY, CDR2 SMNVEV (reference sequence). The CDR3 here is CASLGQGRRDTEAFF. DNA of the CDR3: TGTGCCAGCCTCGGACAGGGAAGGCGGGACACTGAAGCTTTCTTT.

V usage is TRBV9 and J usage is TRBJ1-6; D unresolved. The V gene lost 1 base and the J gene lost 5 bases, with 16 bases spanning the gap. Germline V gene sequence: CDR1 SGDLS, CDR2 YYNGEE. CDR3 length: 17 amino acids. The CDR3 sequence is CASSVTARLGNNSPLHF. The CDR3 DNA reads TGTGCCAGCAGCGTAACGGCCCGCCTGGGCAATAATTCACCCCTCCACTTT.

This chain joins TRBV5-1 and TRBJ2-5; D is perhaps TRBD2 (7 bases). CDR1 and CDR2 from the germline V gene are SGHRS and YFSETQ. V lost 4 bases and J 1 base, leaving 17 bases between the germline ends. This CDR3 comprises 16 residues. This chain's CDR3 is CASSRVARGGQETQYF. The CDR3 DNA reads TGCGCCAGCAGCCGAGTAGCGAGGGGGGGCCAAGAGACCCAGTACTTC.